This is a list of T cell receptor beta chains from one sample in a study of identical twins. Using its own MiXCR run on the 5' RACE reads, TCRdb lists one record per CDR3 protein. The top ten hold roughly 0.97% of the sample, which has about 720,000 distinct CDR3 sequences, about 9.4% seen once. The same sample was also studied in work on yellow fever vaccine responses in identical twins.

Sequencing was done on a sample of PBMCs. These receptors were obtained from a woman aged 18-29 years in good health. Both conserved end residues are part of each CDR3. The order of the fields is J gene, D gene, clone size, V gene, CDR3 DNA, CDR3 protein. D genes are given only for firm matches. Not all rows give a size; the values are once, few, many and, for expanded clones, a class.

TRBJ2-3	TRBD1	NA	TRBV10-3	TGTGCCATCACGCCCGAGACAGGGGTAAATACGCAGTATTTT	CAITPETGVNTQYF
TRBJ1-1	NA	NA	TRBV10-1	TGCGCCAGCAGTGAGAGGGGGGTTATGAACACTGAAGCTTTCTTT	CASSERGVMNTEAFF
TRBJ2-5	TRBD2	few	TRBV6-5	TGTGCCAGCAGTTTTGGAGCGGGGGGTTTGGAGACCCAGTACTTC	CASSFGAGGLETQYF
TRBJ2-7	TRBD2	few	TRBV11-2	TGTGCCAGCAGCTTATTACCCGGGGGGGCCTACGAGCAGTACTTC	CASSLLPGGAYEQYF
TRBJ2-2	NA	few	TRBV4-3	TGCGCCAGCAGCCCATTGGTCGGGGAGCTGTTTTTT	CASSPLVGELFF
TRBJ2-4	TRBD1	many	TRBV28	TGTGCCAGCAGTCAATGGACAGGTTTAGCCAAAAACATTCAGTACTTC	CASSQWTGLAKNIQYF
TRBJ2-2	NA	few	TRBV20-1	TGCAGTGCTCCCACCACTAGCTCGGCCGGGGAGCTGTTTTTT	CSAPTTSSAGELFF
TRBJ2-7	TRBD1	few	TRBV12-3/TRBV12-4	TGTGCCAGCAGTTTGGGGACAGGAGGATTTACCGAGCAGTACTTC	CASSLGTGGFTEQYF
TRBJ2-3	TRBD1	many	TRBV5-1	TGCGCCAGCAGCATAGGGGACAGAGCTGATACGCAGTATTTT	CASSIGDRADTQYF
TRBJ2-1	NA	NA	TRBV6-2/TRBV6-3	TGTGCCAGCACCGGACGTGGCCAGGGCCATGAGCAGTTCTTC	CASTGRGQGHEQFF
TRBJ1-1	NA	few	TRBV4-2	TGTGCCAGCAGCCAAGAGACTTACCCTGAAGCTTTCTTT	CASSQETYPEAFF